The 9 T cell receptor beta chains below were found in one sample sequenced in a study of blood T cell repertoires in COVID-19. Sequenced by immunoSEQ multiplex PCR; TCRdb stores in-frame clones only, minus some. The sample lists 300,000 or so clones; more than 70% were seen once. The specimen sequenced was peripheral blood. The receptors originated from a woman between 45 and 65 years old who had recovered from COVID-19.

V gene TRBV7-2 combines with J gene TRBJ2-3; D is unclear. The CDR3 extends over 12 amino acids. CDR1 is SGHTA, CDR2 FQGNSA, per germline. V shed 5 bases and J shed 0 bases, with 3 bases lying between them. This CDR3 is CASSPSTDTQYF. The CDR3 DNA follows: TGTGCCAGCAGCCCTAGCACAGATACGCAGTATTTT.

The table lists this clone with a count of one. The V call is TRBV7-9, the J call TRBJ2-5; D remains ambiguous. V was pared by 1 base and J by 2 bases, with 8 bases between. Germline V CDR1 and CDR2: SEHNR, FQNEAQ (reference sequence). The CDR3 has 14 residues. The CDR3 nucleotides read TGTGCCAGCAGCTTAGAGAGGTTGCAAGAGACCCAGTACTTC. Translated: CASSLERLQETQYF.

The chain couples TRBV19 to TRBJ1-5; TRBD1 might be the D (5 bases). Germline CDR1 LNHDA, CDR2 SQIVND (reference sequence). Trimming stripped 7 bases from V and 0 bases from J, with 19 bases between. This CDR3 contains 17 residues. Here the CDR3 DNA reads TGTGCCAGTACGGCCCTCCAGGGAAAATATAGCAATCAGCCCCAGCATTTT. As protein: CASTALQGKYSNQPQHF.

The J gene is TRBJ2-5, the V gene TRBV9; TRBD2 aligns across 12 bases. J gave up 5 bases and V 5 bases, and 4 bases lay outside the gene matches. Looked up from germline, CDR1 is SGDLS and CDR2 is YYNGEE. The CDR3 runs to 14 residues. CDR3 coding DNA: TGTGCCAGCAGTGAGGGGACTAGCGGGGAGACCCAGTACTTC. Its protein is CASSEGTSGETQYF.

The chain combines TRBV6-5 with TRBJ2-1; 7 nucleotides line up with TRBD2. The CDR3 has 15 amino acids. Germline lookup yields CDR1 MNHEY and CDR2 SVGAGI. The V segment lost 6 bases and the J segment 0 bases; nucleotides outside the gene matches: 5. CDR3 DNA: TGTGCCAGCAGGGGGGACTACTTCTCCTACAATGAGCAGTTCTTC. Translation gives CASRGDYFSYNEQFF.

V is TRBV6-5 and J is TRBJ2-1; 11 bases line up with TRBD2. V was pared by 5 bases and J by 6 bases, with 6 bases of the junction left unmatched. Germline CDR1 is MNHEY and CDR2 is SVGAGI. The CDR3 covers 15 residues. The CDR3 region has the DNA TGTGCCAGCAGTCCCCTAGCGGGAGGCACCAATGAGCAGTTCTTC. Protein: CASSPLAGGTNEQFF.

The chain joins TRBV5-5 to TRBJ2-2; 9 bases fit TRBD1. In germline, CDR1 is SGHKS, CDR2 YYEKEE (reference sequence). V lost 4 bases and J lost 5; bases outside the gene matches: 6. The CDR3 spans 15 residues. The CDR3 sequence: CASSPGTGRTGELFF. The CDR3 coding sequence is TGTGCCAGCAGCCCTGGGACAGGGCGGACCGGGGAGCTGTTTTTT.

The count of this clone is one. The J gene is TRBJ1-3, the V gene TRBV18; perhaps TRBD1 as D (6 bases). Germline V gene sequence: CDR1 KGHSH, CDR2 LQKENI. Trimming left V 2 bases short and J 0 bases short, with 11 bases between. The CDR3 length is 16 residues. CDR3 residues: CASSPETGFSGNTIYF. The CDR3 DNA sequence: TGTGCCAGCTCACCAGAAACAGGGTTCTCTGGAAACACCATATATTTT.

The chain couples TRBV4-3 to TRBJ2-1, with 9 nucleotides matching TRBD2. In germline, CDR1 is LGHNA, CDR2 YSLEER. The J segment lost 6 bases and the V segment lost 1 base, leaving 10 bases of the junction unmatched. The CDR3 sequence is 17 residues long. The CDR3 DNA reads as TGCGCCAGCAGCCAAGGATCCGGGACTAGCAGAACCAATGAGCAGTTCTTC. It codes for CASSQGSGTSRTNEQFF.